Below are 14 T cell receptor beta chains sequenced from a single sample in a study of cytomegalovirus exposure and HLA in healthy donors. PCR employed 60 Vbeta and 13 Jbeta primers. Libraries were prepared by immunoSEQ multiplex PCR; TCRdb keeps only in-frame clonotypes and omits some of them. In the table there are around 140,000 clones, approximately 73% of which are singletons. Sequencing used PBMCs. These receptors were collected from a woman between 18 and 29 years old in good health and CMV-seronegative.

A few counts support this clone. The chain links TRBV28 to TRBJ2-2; D might be TRBD1 (5 bases). Deletions cut 3 bases from V and 1 base from J, with 9 bases between. The CDR3 runs 15 residues. Germline V gene lookup returns CDR1 MDHEN and CDR2 SYDVKM. CDR3 region: CASSLAGQNTGELFF. CDR3 sequence (DNA): TGTGCCAGCAGTTTGGCAGGGCAGAACACCGGGGAGCTGTTTTTT.

This clone was counted between two and nine times. This sequence joins TRBV7-9 and TRBJ1-3, with a tentative D call TRBD1 (6 bases). Germline V gives CDR1 SEHNR, CDR2 FQNEAQ (reference sequence). The CDR3 is 18 amino acids. Trimming removed 5 bases at V and 0 bases at J, with 20 bases between. The chain's CDR3 is CASSKGVSAPRSGNTIYF. CDR3 DNA sequence: TGTGCCAGCAGCAAGGGGGTATCGGCCCCCCGCTCTGGAAACACCATATATTTT.

The chain uses TRBV7-3 and TRBJ1-1; TRBD1 agrees at 8 bases. The V gene's germline CDR1 is SGHTA and CDR2 FQGTGA. The CDR3 runs 15 residues. Trimming removed 2 bases from V and 3 bases from J; junction bases left unmatched: 5. Here the CDR3 reads CASSLQGAGDTEAFF. Written as DNA, the CDR3 is TGTGCCAGCAGCTTACAGGGGGCAGGGGACACTGAAGCTTTCTTT.

The genes are TRBV19 and TRBJ2-1; TRBD2 aligns across 10 bases. V shed 3 bases, J shed 1 base, and the junction held 3 bases outside the gene matches. Germline CDR1 is LNHDA and CDR2 is SQIVND (reference sequence). The CDR3 is made up of 16 amino acids. In nucleotides, the CDR3 is TGTGCCAGTAGTATCCTAGCGGGGGCATCCTACAATGAGCAGTTCTTC. Its translation: CASSILAGASYNEQFF.

The sample holds one count of this clone. Other DNA sequences within the sample encode an identical CDR3. This chain uses TRBV27 with TRBJ2-7; possibly TRBD2 for D (6 bases). This CDR3 has 14 amino acids. V lost 6 bases, J lost 2 bases, and 14 bases lay in between. Per germline, CDR1 MNHEY and CDR2 SMNVEV (reference sequence). This CDR3 is CASRAVRGTYEQYV. The CDR3, as DNA: TGTGCCAGCAGGGCGGTCCGCGGGACCTACGAGCAGTACGTC.

The chain couples TRBV5-1 to TRBJ2-1; TRBD2 agrees at 10 bases. Germline loops: CDR1 SGHRS, CDR2 YFSETQ. This CDR3 spans 16 amino acids. The trim removed 0 bases at V and 2 bases at J, leaving 2 bases unmatched. The CDR3 sequence: CASSLDLAGAYNEQFF. Here the CDR3 DNA reads TGCGCCAGCAGCTTGGATCTAGCGGGGGCCTACAATGAGCAGTTCTTC. The complete variable domain, with remaining parts taken from reference TRBV5-1 and TRBJ2-1, reads KAGVTQTPRYLIKTRGQQVTLSCSPISGHRSVSWYQQTPGQGLQFLFEYFSETQRNKGNFPGRFSGRQFSNSRSEMNVSTLELGDSALYLCASSLDLAGAYNEQFFGPGTRLTVL.

The chain carries TRBV30 and TRBJ1-5; tentatively, D is TRBD1 (5 bases). CDR3 size: 14 residues. Germline lookup yields CDR1 GTSNPN and CDR2 SVGIG (reference sequence). Trimming shortened V by 8 bases and J by 1 base, and 15 bases separated the two germline ends. The CDR3 DNA is TGTGCCACGAGGAACAAGGGGAGCAATCAGCCCCAGCATTTT. Translated, it gives CATRNKGSNQPQHF.

The V gene is TRBV27, the J gene TRBJ2-4, with 9 positions matching TRBD1. Germline CDR1 is MNHEY and CDR2 is SMNVEV (reference sequence). Trimming took 4 bases from V and 0 from J; bases not matched to a gene: 7. CDR3 length equals 17 residues. CDR3: CASSYSYRGLAKNIQYF. DNA for the CDR3: TGTGCCAGCAGTTATTCCTACAGGGGGCTAGCCAAAAACATTCAGTACTTC.

The chain combines TRBV5-1 with TRBJ1-1, with D perhaps TRBD1 (5 bases). The ends were cut back, 7 bases at V and 1 base at J, with 14 bases in the middle. The CDR3 runs 14 residues. Germline lookup yields CDR1 SGHRS and CDR2 YFSETQ. The CDR3 sequence: CASRPGTSNTEAFF. In DNA form, the CDR3 reads TGCGCCAGCCGACCCGGGACTTCGAACACTGAAGCTTTCTTT.

The chain has TRBV7-8 and TRBJ1-5, with D perhaps matching TRBD1 (5 bases). CDR1 and CDR2 (germline): SGHVS, FQNEAQ. With 5 bases removed from V and 6 bases from J, the gap between germline ends came to 14 bases. The CDR3 totals 14 residues. CDR3 in DNA: TGTGCCAGCAGCCCCGCCAGGGATCGTCAGCCCCAGCATTTT. Residues: CASSPARDRQPQHF.

The chain uses TRBV19 and TRBJ2-2, with D possibly TRBD2 on 5 matching bases. The CDR3 sequence is 16 residues long. Germline V lookup: CDR1 LNHDA, CDR2 SQIVND (reference sequence). V was cut by 5 bases and J by 8 bases, with 21 bases left in between. For the CDR3, the DNA is TGTGCCAGTAGTCTACTGACTGGGCGAGGGTTTGGGGAGCTGTTTTTT. Residues: CASSLLTGRGFGELFF.

J is TRBJ2-1 and V is TRBV2, with TRBD2 matching over 10 bases. This CDR3 is 15 amino acids long. CDR1 is SNHLY and CDR2 is FYNNEI in the germline V gene. With V trimmed by 6 bases and J by 7 bases, 9 bases remained unmatched. The CDR3 region is CASSPRSGGANEQFF. The CDR3 bases are TGTGCCAGCAGCCCTCGCAGCGGGGGGGCTAATGAGCAGTTCTTC.

This clone has a single count. The junction departs from germline at one end; a sequencing error may be responsible. CDR3 region: CASSKAGTGGREYF. The CDR3 DNA follows: TGTGCCAGCAGTAAAGCCGGGACAGGGGGCCGAGAGTACTTC. The chain couples TRBV6-1 to TRBJ2-5; 12 bases match TRBD1. The CDR3 runs to 14 residues. The V gene's germline CDR1 is MNHNS and CDR2 SASEGT.

This clone came up a few times. The chain is built from TRBV7-9 and TRBJ1-1, with TRBD1 matching over 7 bases. The CDR3 totals 12 residues. Germline CDR1 reads SEHNR; CDR2 reads FQNEAQ (reference sequence). V was pared by 5 bases and J by 7 bases, with 4 bases of the junction left unmatched. Written as DNA, the CDR3 is TGTGCCAGCAGCCTGGGGACAGTTGAAGCTTTCTTT. Its translation: CASSLGTVEAFF.